A single T cell receptor beta chain is shown here with its context. Trimming removed 5 bases from V and 3 bases from J; junction bases left unmatched: 5. Germline CDR1 reads SGHTA; CDR2 reads FQGNSA. There are 14 residues in the CDR3. Assay used: immunoSEQ multiplex PCR; TCRdb lists only in-frame clones, some missing. Here the sample spans around 430,000 clones, about 83% being singletons. This sample is drawn from a study of blood T cell repertoires in COVID-19. Overall study: Sites across the United States, Italy and Spain contributed samples from acute and convalescent COVID-19. From T cells, B-cell-depleted T cells, or PBMCs came the material, which was cDNA or gDNA.

Individuals aged about 18 to 100 years were recruited from fewer than 25 US areas. The chain combines TRBV7-2 with TRBJ1-2; 8 positions agree with TRBD1. The sequence derives from a woman aged 50 to 60 who had recovered from COVID-19. Sequenced sample: PBMCs or T cells enriched from blood (not recorded which). The chain's CDR3 is CASSRGQAHYGYTF. The CDR3 DNA sequence: TGTGCCAGCAGCAGGGGACAGGCCCACTATGGCTACACCTTC.